The source of this T cell receptor beta chain is a study of blood T cell repertoires in COVID-19. Here immunoSEQ multiplex PCR was the method, and the copy in TCRdb shows in-frame clones only, minus some. The sample lists some 120,000 clones, about nine tenths occurring once. This CDR3 has 16 amino acids. J gave up 1 base and V 4 bases, and 7 bases lay outside the gene matches. The germline V gene encodes CDR1 MNHEY and CDR2 SVGEGT. The chain couples TRBV6-2 or TRBV6-3 to TRBJ1-3; TRBD1 matches at 7 bases. This TCR was recovered from a human donor with active COVID-19. The donor label of this sample is uncertain. The sequenced material came from peripheral blood. The CDR3, as DNA: TGTGCCAGCAGTTTGGGGACAGCTACTTCTGGAAACACCATATATTTT. Protein sequence: CASSLGTATSGNTIYF.